This T cell receptor (beta chain) was recovered during a study of blood T cells in healthy people across ages. Germline loops: CDR1 SQVTM, CDR2 ANQGSEA. V was clipped by 1 base and J by 1 base; unmatched bases: 9. The CDR3 extends over 16 amino acids. Combining a sample-barcoded 5' primer with a J-beta primer mix, a second PCR ran for about 7 to 11 cycles. From the 5' RACE reads, TCRdb called clonotypes with MiXCR, one entry per CDR3 protein. This sample has over 450,000 distinct CDR3 sequences; under 30% occur once, and the top ten carry roughly 9.4%. The same data also went into a second study, on T cells of mothers and their children. That work states: Barcodes and 2-4 random nucleotides were added by M1S in the second PCR. Similar thymic selection effects on TCR recombination output appear in pairs, both related and unrelated.

Material for sequencing was blood. The sequence came from a boy aged 5-17 years in good health. This chain uses TRBV29-1 with TRBJ2-5, with 7 nucleotides matching TRBD1. CDR3 amino acids: CSVEGQTGHSQETQYF. The CDR3 DNA reads as TGCAGCGTTGAAGGCCAGACAGGGCACAGCCAAGAGACCCAGTACTTC.